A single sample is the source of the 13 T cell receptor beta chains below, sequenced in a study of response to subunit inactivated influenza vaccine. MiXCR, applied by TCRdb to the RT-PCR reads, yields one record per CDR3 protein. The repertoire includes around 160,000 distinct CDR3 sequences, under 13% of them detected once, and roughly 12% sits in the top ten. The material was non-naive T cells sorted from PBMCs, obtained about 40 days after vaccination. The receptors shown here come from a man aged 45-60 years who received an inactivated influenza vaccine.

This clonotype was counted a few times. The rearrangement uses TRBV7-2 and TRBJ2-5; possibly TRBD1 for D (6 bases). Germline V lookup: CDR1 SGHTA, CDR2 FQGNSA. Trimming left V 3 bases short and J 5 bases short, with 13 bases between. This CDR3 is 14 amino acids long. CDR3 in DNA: TGTGCCAGCAGCTTCTCAGGGGCTAGGGAGACCCAGTACTTC. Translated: CASSFSGARETQYF.

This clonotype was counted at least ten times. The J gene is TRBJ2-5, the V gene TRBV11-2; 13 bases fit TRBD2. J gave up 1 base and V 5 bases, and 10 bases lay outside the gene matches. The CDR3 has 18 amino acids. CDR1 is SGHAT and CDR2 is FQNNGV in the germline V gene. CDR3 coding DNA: TGTGCCAGCAGCCCCGGACTAGCGGGAGAGCCCCGCCAAGAGACCCAGTACTTC. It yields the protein CASSPGLAGEPRQETQYF. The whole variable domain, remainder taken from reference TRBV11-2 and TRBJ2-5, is EAGVAQSPRYKIIEKRQSVAFWCNPISGHATLYWYQQILGQGPKLLIQFQNNGVVDDSQLPKDRFSAERLKGVDSTLKIQPAKLEDSAVYLCASSPGLAGEPRQETQYFGPGTRLLVL.

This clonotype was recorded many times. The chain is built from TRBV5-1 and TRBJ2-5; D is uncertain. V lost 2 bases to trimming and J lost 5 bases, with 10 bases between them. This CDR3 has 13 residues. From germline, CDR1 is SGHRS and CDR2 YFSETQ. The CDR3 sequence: CASSFTAPETQYF. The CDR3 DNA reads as TGCGCCAGCAGCTTCACAGCACCGGAGACCCAGTACTTC.

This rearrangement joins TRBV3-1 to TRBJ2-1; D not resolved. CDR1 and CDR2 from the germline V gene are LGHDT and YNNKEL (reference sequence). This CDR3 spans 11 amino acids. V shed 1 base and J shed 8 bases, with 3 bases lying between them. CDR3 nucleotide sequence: TGTGCCAGCAGCCAAGTATATGAGCAGTTCTTC. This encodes CASSQVYEQFF.

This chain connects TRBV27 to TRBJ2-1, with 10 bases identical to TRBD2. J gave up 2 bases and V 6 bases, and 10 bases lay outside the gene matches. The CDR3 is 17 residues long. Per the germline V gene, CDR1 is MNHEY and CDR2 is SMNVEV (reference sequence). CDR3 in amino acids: CASSSPTSGNTYNEQFF. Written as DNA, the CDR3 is TGTGCCAGCAGCTCTCCTACTAGCGGGAATACCTACAATGAGCAGTTCTTC.

CDR3 DNA sequence: TGTGCCAGCAGCCAATCCCCACTAGCGGGTACCGGGGAGCTGTTTTTT. Translated, it gives CASSQSPLAGTGELFF. The chain uses TRBV4-2 and TRBJ2-2, with 9 bases matching TRBD2. Per the germline V gene, CDR1 is LGHNA and CDR2 is YNFKEQ. After removal of 2 bases from V and 5 bases from J, the junction contained 6 bases not matched to a gene. The CDR3 is 16 residues long.

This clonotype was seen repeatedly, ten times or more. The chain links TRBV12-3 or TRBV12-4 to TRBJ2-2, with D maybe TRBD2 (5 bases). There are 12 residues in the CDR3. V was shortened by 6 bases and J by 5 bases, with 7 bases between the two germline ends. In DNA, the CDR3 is TGTGCCAGCAGACTAGAGACCGGGGAGCTGTTTTTT. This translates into CASRLETGELFF.

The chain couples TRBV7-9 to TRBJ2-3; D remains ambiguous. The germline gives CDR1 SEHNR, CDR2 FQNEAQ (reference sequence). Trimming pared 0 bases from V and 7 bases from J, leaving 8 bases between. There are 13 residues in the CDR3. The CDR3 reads CASSLAGQNTQYF. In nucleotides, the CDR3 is TGTGCCAGCAGCTTAGCGGGCCAGAATACGCAGTATTTT.

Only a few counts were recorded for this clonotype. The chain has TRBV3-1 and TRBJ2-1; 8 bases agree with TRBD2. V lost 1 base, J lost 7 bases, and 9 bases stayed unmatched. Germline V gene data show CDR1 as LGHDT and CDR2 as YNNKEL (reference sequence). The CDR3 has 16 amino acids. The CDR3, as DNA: TGTGCCAGCAGCCAAGTCCGGGGGGGCCTTGAGAATGAGCAGTTCTTC. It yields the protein CASSQVRGGLENEQFF.

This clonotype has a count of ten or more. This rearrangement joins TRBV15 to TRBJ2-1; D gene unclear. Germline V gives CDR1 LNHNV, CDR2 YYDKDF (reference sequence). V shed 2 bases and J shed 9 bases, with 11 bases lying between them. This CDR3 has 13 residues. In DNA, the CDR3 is TGTGCCACCAGCAGACTAGGCGAGGTTGAGCAGTTCTTC. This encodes CATSRLGEVEQFF. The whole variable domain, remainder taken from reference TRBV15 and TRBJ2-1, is DAMVIQNPRYQVTQFGKPVTLSCSQTLNHNVMYWYQQKSSQAPKLLFHYYDKDFNNEADTPDNFQSRRPNTSFCFLDIRSPGLGDTAMYLCATSRLGEVEQFFGPGTRLTVL.

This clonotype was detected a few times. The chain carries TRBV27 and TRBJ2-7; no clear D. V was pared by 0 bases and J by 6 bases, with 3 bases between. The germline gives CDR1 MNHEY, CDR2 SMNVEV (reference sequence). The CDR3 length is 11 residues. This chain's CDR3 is CASSLSGEQYF. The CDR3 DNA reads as TGTGCCAGCAGTTTATCGGGCGAGCAGTACTTC.

The DNA of the CDR3 is TGTGCCAGCTCACCAGGTGTAGCCAAAAACATTCAGTACTTC. Translated: CASSPGVAKNIQYF. J is TRBJ2-4 and V is TRBV18, with no clear D. Deletions cut 2 bases from V and 0 bases from J, with 5 bases between. Germline V CDR1 and CDR2: KGHSH, LQKENI. CDR3 length: 14 amino acids.

CDR3 nucleotide sequence: TGTGCCAGCAGTTCACTAGCGGGGGGGCACTTCGGGGAGCTGTTTTTT. It is translated as CASSSLAGGHFGELFF. The chain has TRBV6-5 and TRBJ2-2, with TRBD2 identical over 13 bases. The trim removed 4 bases at V and 7 bases at J, leaving 6 bases unmatched. Looked up from germline, CDR1 is MNHEY and CDR2 is SVGAGI. CDR3 length equals 16 residues.